This is a list of T cell receptor beta chains from one sample in a study of shared clonotypes between healthy human individuals. Clones were sequenced by immunoSEQ multiplex PCR, and TCRdb holds only the in-frame ones, with some missing. The data show over 400,000 clones, with over 75% seen just once and roughly 12% held by the top ten. The specimen was PBMCs. These receptors originate from a woman between 35 and 50 years old in good health. Some clones in this sample may be carry-over from other donors' samples. The CDR3 runs from the conserved cysteine through the conserved F or W.

TRBJ1-5,TRBV27,CASSLWGARGQPQHF
TRBJ2-7,TRBV4-1,CASSTTRFAYEQYF
TRBJ2-7,TRBV27,CASRGRGPGYEQYF
TRBJ1-2,TRBV7-9,CASSLPGGVDGYTF
TRBJ1-1,TRBV29-1,CSVATGTSGTEAFF
TRBJ2-5,TRBV18,CASSRVRGQAETQYF
TRBJ2-1,TRBV5-1,CASSEGQTQFF
TRBJ2-7,TRBV7-9,CASSLDGRSNRF
TRBJ2-1,TRBV29-1,CSVEGGDYDNEQFF
TRBJ2-7,TRBV5-6,CASSHRGVGSYEQYF
TRBJ1-5,TRBV9,CASSLQGGSNQPQHF
TRBJ1-2,TRBV7-2,CASSLYGQNGYTF
TRBJ1-2,TRBV30,CAWEGGRGRANYGYTF
TRBJ2-1,TRBV4-1,CASSQVGLAGGPSSYNEQFF
TRBJ1-1,TRBV10-3,CAISSGQSNTEAFF
TRBJ2-7,TRBV18,CASSPGRERYEQYF
TRBJ2-7,TRBV30,CAWSVGLVGNLPGEQYF
TRBJ2-5,TRBV18,CASSPAEDGRTQYF
TRBJ2-1,TRBV10-3,CAISESRGRGAGNEQFF
TRBJ1-5,TRBV15,CATSRPSRTGNNQPQHF
TRBJ1-2,TRBV6-5,CASRRPGDRGYTF
TRBJ2-1,TRBV19,CASSRQGAYNEQFF
TRBJ2-7,TRBV7-9,CASSPRTSGFSYEQYF
TRBJ1-3,TRBV28,CASSPTLSGNTIYF
TRBJ1-4,TRBV6-1,CASQGYEKLFF
TRBJ1-1,TRBV16,CASSQSPIGNTEAFF
TRBJ1-2,TRBV7-8,CASGGDYGYTF
TRBJ1-1,TRBV4-3,CASSQDSNTVKAFF
TRBJ2-5,TRBV2,CASSPEGQETQYF
TRBJ2-7,TRBV14,CASSPSGLAGHGQYF
TRBJ2-1,TRBV25-1,CASSSSRDVGRNEQFF
TRBJ2-1,TRBV9,CASRPGLADNEQFF
TRBJ2-3,TRBV7-3,CASSLSRGTDTQYF
TRBJ1-4,TRBV9,CASSSSKAGGGREKLFF
TRBJ2-7,TRBV15,CATSRETATSYEQYF
TRBJ2-7,TRBV9,CASSVAKVARRQFYEQYF